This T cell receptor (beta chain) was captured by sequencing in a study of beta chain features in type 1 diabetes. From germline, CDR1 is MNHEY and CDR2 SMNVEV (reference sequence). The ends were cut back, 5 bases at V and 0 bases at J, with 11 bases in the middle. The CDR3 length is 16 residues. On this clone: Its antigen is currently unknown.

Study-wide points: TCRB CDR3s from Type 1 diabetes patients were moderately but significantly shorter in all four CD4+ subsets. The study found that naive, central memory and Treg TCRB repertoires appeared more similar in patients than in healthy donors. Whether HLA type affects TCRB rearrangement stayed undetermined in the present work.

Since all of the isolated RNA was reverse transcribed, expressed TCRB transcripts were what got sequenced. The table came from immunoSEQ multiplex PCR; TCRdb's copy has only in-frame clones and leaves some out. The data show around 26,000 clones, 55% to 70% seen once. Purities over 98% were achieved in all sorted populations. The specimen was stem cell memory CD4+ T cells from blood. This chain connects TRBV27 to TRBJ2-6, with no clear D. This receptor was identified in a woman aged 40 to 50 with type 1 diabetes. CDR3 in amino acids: CASSVVTASGANVLTF. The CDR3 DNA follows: TGTGCCAGCAGTGTCGTGACTGCCTCTGGGGCCAACGTCCTGACTTTC.